The next 2 T cell receptor beta chains were all read from a single sample in a study of Graves' ophthalmopathy and Graves' hyperthyroidism (dated by TCRdb to the late 2010s). Data came from an Illumina HiSeq 2000. TCR beta CDR3 regions were amplified from RNA transcripts for repertoire sequencing. HTBI primers and the Qiagen OneStep RT-PCR kit were used in a first-round RT-PCR, which was followed by a second-round multiplex PCR, size selection and purification. Through fastp at Q25 and MiXCR, TCRdb rebuilt clones from the public reads, retaining in-frame beta chains. Entries are consolidated by CDR3 protein sequence, retaining the most common genes and DNA. This sample lists 300,000 to 400,000 distinct CDR3 sequences; under 20% were detected once. The ten biggest clones cover approximately 13% of the sample. The sample comprised peripheral blood. Receptors were obtained from an adult man with Graves' ophthalmopathy.

This clonotype was seen many times. The gene calls are TRBV6-2 or TRBV6-3 and TRBJ1-5; no clear D gene. V was cut by 5 bases and J by 4 bases, with 6 bases left in between. The CDR3 is 12 residues long. Germline values: CDR1 MNHEY, CDR2 SVGEGT. The CDR3 bases are TGTGCCAGCAGTCGCTTAAATCAGCCCCAGCATTTT. Its protein product is CASSRLNQPQHF.

The rearrangement uses TRBV28 and TRBJ2-7; D unclear. CDR3 size: 13 residues. The V gene's germline CDR1 is MDHEN and CDR2 SYDVKM. V was shortened by 2 bases and J by 6 bases, with 11 bases between the two germline ends. The CDR3 is CASSLGRWSEQYF. The CDR3 DNA sequence: TGTGCCAGCAGTTTAGGCCGCTGGTCCGAGCAGTACTTC.